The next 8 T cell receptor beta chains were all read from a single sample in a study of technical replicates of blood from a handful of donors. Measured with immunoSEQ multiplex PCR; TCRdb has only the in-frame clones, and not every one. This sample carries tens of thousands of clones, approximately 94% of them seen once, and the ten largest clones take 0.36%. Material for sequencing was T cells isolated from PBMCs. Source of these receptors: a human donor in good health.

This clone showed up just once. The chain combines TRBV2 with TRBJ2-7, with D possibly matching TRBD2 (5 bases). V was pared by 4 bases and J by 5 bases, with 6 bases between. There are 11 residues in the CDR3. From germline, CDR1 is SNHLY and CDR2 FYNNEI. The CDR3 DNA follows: TGTGCCAGCAGTGTGAGGGACGAGCAGTACTTC. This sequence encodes CASSVRDEQYF.

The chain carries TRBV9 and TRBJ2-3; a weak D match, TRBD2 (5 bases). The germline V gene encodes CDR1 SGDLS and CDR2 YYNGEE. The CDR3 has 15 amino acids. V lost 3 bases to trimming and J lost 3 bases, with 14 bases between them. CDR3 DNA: TGTGCCAGCAGCGATGAGGGAGTATCAACAGATACGCAGTATTTT. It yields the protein CASSDEGVSTDTQYF.

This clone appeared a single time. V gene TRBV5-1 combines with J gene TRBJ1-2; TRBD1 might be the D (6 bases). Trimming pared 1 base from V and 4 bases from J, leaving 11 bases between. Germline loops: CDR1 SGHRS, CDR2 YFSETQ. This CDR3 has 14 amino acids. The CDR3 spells CASSLTGYGYGYTF. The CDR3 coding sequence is TGCGCCAGCAGCTTGACAGGGTATGGCTATGGCTACACCTTC. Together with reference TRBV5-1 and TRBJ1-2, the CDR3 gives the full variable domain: KAGVTQTPRYLIKTRGQQVTLSCSPISGHRSVSWYQQTPGQGLQFLFEYFSETQRNKGNFPGRFSGRQFSNSRSEMNVSTLELGDSALYLCASSLTGYGYGYTFGSGTRLTVV.

CDR3 amino acids: CASSSRQGYGQFF. CDR3 coding DNA: TGTGCCAGCAGCTCGCGACAGGGGTATGGGCAGTTCTTC. This chain uses TRBV7-2 with TRBJ2-1; 8 bases are shared with TRBD1. V lost 4 bases to trimming and J lost 12 bases; unmatched junction nucleotides: 8. CDR3 size: 13 residues. From germline, CDR1 is SGHTA and CDR2 FQGNSA.

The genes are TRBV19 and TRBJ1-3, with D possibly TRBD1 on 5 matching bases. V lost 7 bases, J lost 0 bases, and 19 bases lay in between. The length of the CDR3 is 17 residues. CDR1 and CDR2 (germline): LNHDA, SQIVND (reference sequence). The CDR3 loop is CASIRVGGFLSGNTIYF. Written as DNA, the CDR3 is TGTGCCAGTATAAGGGTGGGGGGTTTTCTCTCTGGAAACACCATATATTTT.

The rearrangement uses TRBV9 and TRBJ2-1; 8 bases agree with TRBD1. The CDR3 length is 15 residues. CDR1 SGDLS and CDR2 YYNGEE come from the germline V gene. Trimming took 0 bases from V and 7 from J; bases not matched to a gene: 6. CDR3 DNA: TGTGCCAGCAGCGTAGCTGGAGACAGGGGAAATGAGCAGTTCTTC. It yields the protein CASSVAGDRGNEQFF. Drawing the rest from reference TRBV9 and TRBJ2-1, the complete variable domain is DSGVTQTPKHLITATGQRVTLRCSPRSGDLSVYWYQQSLDQGLQFLIQYYNGEERAKGNILERFSAQQFPDLHSELNLSSLELGDSALYFCASSVAGDRGNEQFFGPGTRLTVL.

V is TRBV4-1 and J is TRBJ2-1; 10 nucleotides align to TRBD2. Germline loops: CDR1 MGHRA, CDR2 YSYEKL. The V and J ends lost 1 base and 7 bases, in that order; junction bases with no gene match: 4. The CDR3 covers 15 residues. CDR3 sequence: CASSQASGRGNEQFF. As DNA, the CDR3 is TGCGCCAGCAGCCAAGCTAGCGGGAGAGGTAATGAGCAGTTCTTC.

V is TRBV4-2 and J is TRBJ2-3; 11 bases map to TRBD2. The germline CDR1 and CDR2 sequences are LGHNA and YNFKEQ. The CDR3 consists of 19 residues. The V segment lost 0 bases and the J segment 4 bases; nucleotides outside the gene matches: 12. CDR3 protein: CASSQDHILAGERSDTQYF. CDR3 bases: TGTGCCAGCAGCCAAGATCATATACTAGCGGGAGAGAGATCAGATACGCAGTATTTT.